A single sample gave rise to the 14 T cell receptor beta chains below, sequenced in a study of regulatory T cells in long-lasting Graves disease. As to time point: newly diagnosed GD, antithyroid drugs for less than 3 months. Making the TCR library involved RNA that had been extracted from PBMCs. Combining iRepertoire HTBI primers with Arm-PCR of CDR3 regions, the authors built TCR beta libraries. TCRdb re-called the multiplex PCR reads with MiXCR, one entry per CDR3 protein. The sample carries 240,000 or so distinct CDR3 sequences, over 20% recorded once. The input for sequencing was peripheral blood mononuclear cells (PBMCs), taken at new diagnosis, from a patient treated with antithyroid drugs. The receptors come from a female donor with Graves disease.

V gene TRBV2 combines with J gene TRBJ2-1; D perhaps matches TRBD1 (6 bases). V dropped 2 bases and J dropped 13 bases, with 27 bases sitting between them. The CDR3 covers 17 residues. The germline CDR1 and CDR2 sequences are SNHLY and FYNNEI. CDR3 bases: TGTGCCAGCAGTGAATACGGTGTAGGGACAACCTCAATGAGTCAGTTCTTC. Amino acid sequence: CASSEYGVGTTSMSQFF.

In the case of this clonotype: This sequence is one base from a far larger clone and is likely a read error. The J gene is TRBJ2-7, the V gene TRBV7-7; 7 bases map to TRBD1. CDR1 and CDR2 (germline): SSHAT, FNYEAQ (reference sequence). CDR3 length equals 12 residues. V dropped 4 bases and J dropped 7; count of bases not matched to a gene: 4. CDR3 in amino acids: CASSSGTEEQYF. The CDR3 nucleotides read TGTGCCAGCAGCTCCGGGACAGAAGAGCAGTACTTC.

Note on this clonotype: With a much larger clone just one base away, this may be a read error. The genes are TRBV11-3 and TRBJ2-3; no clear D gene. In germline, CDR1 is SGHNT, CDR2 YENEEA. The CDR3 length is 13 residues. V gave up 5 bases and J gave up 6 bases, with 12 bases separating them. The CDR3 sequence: CASSIPLLDTQYF. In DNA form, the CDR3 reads TGTGCCAGCAGCATCCCATTGTTGGATACGCAGTATTTT.

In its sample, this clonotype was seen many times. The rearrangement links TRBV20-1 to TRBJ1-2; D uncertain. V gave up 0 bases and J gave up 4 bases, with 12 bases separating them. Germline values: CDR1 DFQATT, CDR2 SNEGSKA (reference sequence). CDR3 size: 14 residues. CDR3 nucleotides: TGCAGTGCTAGAGACCACTCCGGATTCTATGGCTACACCTTC. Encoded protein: CSARDHSGFYGYTF.

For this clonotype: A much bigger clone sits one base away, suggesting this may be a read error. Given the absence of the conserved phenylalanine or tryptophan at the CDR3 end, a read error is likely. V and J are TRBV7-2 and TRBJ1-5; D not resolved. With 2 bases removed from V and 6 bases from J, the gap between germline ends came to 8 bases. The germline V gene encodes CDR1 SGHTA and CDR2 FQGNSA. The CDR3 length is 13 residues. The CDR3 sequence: CASSLWERQPQHL. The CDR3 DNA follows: TGTGCCAGCAGCTTATGGGAGCGTCAGCCCCAGCATCTT.

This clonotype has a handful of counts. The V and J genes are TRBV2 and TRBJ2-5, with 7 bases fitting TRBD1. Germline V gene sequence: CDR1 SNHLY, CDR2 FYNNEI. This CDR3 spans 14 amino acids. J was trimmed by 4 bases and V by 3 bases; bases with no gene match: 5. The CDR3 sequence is CASSDTGEVETQYF. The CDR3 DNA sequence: TGTGCCAGCAGTGACACAGGGGAAGTAGAGACCCAGTACTTC.

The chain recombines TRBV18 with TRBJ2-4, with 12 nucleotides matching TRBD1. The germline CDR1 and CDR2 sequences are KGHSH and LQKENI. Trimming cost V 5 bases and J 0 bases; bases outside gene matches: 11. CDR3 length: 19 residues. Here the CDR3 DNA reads TGTGCCAGCTCATCCTTACCGGGACAGGGGGCTTTAGCCAAAAACATTCAGTACTTC. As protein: CASSSLPGQGALAKNIQYF.

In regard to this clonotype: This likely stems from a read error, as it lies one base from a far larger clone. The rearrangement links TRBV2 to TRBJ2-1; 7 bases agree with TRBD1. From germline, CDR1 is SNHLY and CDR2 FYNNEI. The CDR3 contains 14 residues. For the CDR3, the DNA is TGTGCCAGCAGAGAGTGGGACAGCCAAGAGACCCAGTGCTTC. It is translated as CASREWDSQETQCF.

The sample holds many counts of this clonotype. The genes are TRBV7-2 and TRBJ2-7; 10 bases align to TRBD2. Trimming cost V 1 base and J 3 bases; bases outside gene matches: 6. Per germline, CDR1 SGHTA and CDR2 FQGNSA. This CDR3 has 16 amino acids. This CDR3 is CASSLVGTSVFYEQYF. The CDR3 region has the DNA TGTGCCAGCAGCTTAGTGGGGACTAGCGTATTCTACGAGCAGTACTTC. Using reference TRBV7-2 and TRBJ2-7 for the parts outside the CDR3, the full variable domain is GAGVSQSPSNKVTEKGKDVELRCDPISGHTALYWYRQSLGQGLEFLIYFQGNSAPDKSGLPSDRFSAERTGGSVSTLTIQRTQQEDSAVYLCASSLVGTSVFYEQYFGPGTRLTVT.

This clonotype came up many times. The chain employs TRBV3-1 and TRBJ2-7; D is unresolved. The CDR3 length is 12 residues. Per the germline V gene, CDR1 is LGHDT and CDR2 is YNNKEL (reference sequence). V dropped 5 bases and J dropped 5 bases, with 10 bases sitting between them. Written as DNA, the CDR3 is TGTGCCAGCAGCTACTATGGGAACGAGCAGTACTTC. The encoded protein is CASSYYGNEQYF.

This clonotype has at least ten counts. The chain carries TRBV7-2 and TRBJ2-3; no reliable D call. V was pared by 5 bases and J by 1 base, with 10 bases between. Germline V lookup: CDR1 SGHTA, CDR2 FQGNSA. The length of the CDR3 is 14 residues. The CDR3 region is CASSPGFRTDTQYF. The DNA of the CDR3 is TGTGCCAGCAGCCCCGGTTTTCGCACAGATACGCAGTATTTT.

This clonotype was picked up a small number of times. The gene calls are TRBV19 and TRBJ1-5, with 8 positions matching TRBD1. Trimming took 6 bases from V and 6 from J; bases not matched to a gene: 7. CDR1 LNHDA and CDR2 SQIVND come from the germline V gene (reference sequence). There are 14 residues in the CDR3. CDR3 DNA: TGTGCCAGTAGCAAGCCACAGGGGGGTCAGCCCCAGCATTTT. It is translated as CASSKPQGGQPQHF.

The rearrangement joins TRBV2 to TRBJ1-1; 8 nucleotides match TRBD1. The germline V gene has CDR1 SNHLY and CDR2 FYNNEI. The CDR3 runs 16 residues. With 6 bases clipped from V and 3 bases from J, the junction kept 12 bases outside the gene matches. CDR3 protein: CASRPRSTGGDTEAFF. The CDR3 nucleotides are TGTGCCAGCAGACCCCGGAGCACAGGGGGGGACACTGAAGCTTTCTTT. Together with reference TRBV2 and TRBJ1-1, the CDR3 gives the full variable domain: EPEVTQTPSHQVTQMGQEVILRCVPISNHLYFYWYRQILGQKVEFLVSFYNNEISEKSEIFDDQFSVERPDGSNFTLKIRSTKLEDSAMYFCASRPRSTGGDTEAFFGQGTRLTVV.

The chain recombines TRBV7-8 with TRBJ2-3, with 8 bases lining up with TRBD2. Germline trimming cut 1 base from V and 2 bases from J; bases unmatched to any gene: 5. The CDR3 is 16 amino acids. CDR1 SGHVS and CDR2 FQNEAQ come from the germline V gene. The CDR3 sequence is CASSLGRGGPTDTQYF. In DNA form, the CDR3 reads TGTGCCAGCAGCTTAGGCCGGGGGGGCCCCACAGATACGCAGTATTTT.